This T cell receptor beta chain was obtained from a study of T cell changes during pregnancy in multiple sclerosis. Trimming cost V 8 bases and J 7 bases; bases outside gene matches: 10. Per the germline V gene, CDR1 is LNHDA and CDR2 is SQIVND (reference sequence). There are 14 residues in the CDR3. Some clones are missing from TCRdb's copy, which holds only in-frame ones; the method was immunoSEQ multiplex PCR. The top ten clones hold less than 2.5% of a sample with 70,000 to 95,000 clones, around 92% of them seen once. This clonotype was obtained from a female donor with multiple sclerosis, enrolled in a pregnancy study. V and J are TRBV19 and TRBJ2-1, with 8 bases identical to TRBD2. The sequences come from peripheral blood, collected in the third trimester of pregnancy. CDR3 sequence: CASGFSGTLNEQFF. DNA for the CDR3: TGTGCCAGTGGATTTAGCGGGACACTGAATGAGCAGTTCTTC.